The TCR beta chain described here comes from a study of blood T cells in healthy people across ages (dated by TCRdb to about 2015). In terms of the full investigation: In model experiments, template switching captured about one uniquely barcoded TCR beta cDNA molecule for every two T cells. Age-related changes in TCR beta repertoire diversity were measured in the study by deep sequencing normalized with unique cDNA molecular identifiers. To avoid experimental bias, donors of different ages were spread randomly across the sequencing lanes. Using the same blood draw, the study looked at two additional independent replicas of 1 million unique cDNA reads for two donors, one aged 18 to 29 and the other aged 80 or older. Four age groups were formed from the donors: young (average approximately 17 years), middle-aged (approximately 40), aged (under 70) and long-lived (less than 85).

Details on this clonotype: The antigen it binds to is not known. The input lacks base qualities; no much larger clone sits a single base away.

The CDR3, from cysteine to phenylalanine, totals 15 residues. The retained sequence is limited to the CDR3, 45 bases, with the frame set at the first base. V has 0 bases trimmed and J has 7 bases trimmed; junction bases matching no gene number 5. Sequences LGHNA (CDR1) and YSLEER (CDR2) are obtained from the germline V gene. The receptor library was made with 5' RACE. The second PCR ran for roughly 7 to 12 cycles and used a J-beta primer mix along with a sample-barcoded 5' primer. A template-switch 5' adaptor carrying 12 random nucleotides introduced a unique molecular identifier onto each TCR beta cDNA molecule. Each sample yielded at least 2.5 million CDR3-containing paired-end reads. All of the RNA was converted into first-strand cDNA using the Mint cDNA synthesis kit, with a TRBC-specific oligonucleotide serving as the primer. All cDNA was treated with uracil-DNA glycosylase and then went through a first 18-cycle PCR with the universal primers M1SS and BC2_uni_R. The source study handled its data this way. For normalization, 1 million high-quality reads were randomly selected from each sample, with every read carrying a distinct molecular identifier. Instead of being binned into consensus sequences, reads with shared molecular identifiers were discarded. MiTCR, set to a Q25 quality threshold and the strictest error-elimination algorithm, was used for CDR3 identification, clonotype clustering and error correction. Lower-bound total TCR beta diversity was estimated with a nonparametric unseen species model using Euler transformation. TCRdb ran its own pipeline on the public reads, namely fastp trimming at Q25 and MiXCR clone calling, and kept in-frame beta chains. Entries are consolidated by CDR3 protein sequence, retaining the most common genes and DNA. TCRdb, not the authors, supplied the V and J calls. The sample table holds 1.8 million or so distinct CDR3 sequences, of which about 39% were seen once. The ten largest clones capture 23% of the sample.

Beyond this particular receptor, the publication reports: Estimates of total diversity from one million sequenced T cells were regarded as lower bounds and underestimates. Because profiling used bulk unsorted PBMCs, naive and antigen-experienced compartments could not be compared conclusively. Donor CMV infection status was unknown, potentially confounding age-related changes in expanded clonotypes. A strong correlation was found between observed TCR beta diversity and the percentage of naive T cells measured by flow cytometry. Observed TCR beta diversity per million T cells fell roughly linearly with age, and a significant reduction was already apparent by age roughly 40. Compared with the aged group, the long-lived group had more naive CD4+ T cells, fewer expanded clones and increased TCR diversity, a pattern suggesting age selection.

The 40 or so donors, aged 6 to 90 years, were systemically healthy Caucasian individuals from Russia. Each donor gave 8 to 10 milliliters of peripheral blood, drawn into EDTA-treated Vacutainer tubes. PBMCs were isolated by Ficoll-Paque density-gradient centrifugation, with at least 7 million obtained per sample. Trizol reagent was used to extract total RNA from PBMCs, with at least 6 micrograms per sample. For every donor, an aliquot of PBMCs went through flow cytometry to measure the percentages of naive CD45RAhigh/CD27high T cells. The sequencing sample was made of blood. The chain joins TRBV4-3 to TRBJ1-4; 7 junctional bases match TRBD1. The clonotype comes from a human donor in good health. The DNA is as follows: TGCGCCAGCAGCCAAGAGGGCAGGGGGAGTGAAAAACTGTTTTTT. Translation gives CASSQEGRGSEKLFF.